This is a list of T cell receptor beta chains from one sample in a study of CD4 T cells in relation to SARS-CoV-2 and coronaviruses. Antigen specificity for these receptors is unknown. Here immunoSEQ multiplex PCR was the method, and the copy in TCRdb shows in-frame clones only, minus some. Among some 22,000 clones, about 80% were seen once, and the ten largest hold roughly an eighth. The sequencing input was CD4+ T cells from PBMCs, cultured in vitro. Receptor source: a human donor in good health. The CDR3 runs from the conserved cysteine through the conserved F or W. Fields, in order: J gene, D gene, V gene, clone size, CDR3 DNA, CDR3 protein. A D gene is named only where the DNA matches it firmly. Rows may omit the clone size; those that give it use once, few, many or a size class.

j_call: TRBJ1-6; d_call: TRBD1; v_call: TRBV19; clone_size: .; cdr3_nt: TGTGCCAGTAGTAAGGACAGGGGCTATGGTTCACCCCTCCACTTT; cdr3_aa: CASSKDRGYGSPLHF
j_call: TRBJ1-2; d_call: TRBD1; v_call: TRBV6-5; clone_size: .; cdr3_nt: TGTGCCAGCAGTTGGGACAGTGAAGGCTACACCTTC; cdr3_aa: CASSWDSEGYTF
j_call: TRBJ1-1; d_call: .; v_call: TRBV7-8; clone_size: .; cdr3_nt: TGTGCCAGCAGCTTAGAGGTCAGGGGGAACACTGAAGCTTTCTTT; cdr3_aa: CASSLEVRGNTEAFF
j_call: TRBJ2-1; d_call: .; v_call: TRBV5-1; clone_size: .; cdr3_nt: TGCGCCAGCAGTTTTACGCTCTCCTACAATGAGCAGTTCTTC; cdr3_aa: CASSFTLSYNEQFF
j_call: TRBJ2-5; d_call: .; v_call: TRBV19; clone_size: .; cdr3_nt: TGTGCCAGTAGTATAGGTGGGAGCCAAGAGACCCAGTACTTC; cdr3_aa: CASSIGGSQETQYF
j_call: TRBJ2-3; d_call: .; v_call: TRBV18; clone_size: .; cdr3_nt: TGTGCCAGCTCACCACGGGACACAGATACGCAGTATTTT; cdr3_aa: CASSPRDTDTQYF
j_call: TRBJ1-2; d_call: .; v_call: TRBV3-1/TRBV3-2; clone_size: medium-sized; cdr3_nt: TGTGCCAGCAGCCAAGGGCCCGGCAGTTCTAACTATGGCTACACCTTC; cdr3_aa: CASSQGPGSSNYGYTF
j_call: TRBJ2-1; d_call: .; v_call: TRBV5-4; clone_size: .; cdr3_nt: TGTGCCAGCAGCCTAGCTTCAGGGGCTAGAAGCCATGAGCAGTTCTTC; cdr3_aa: CASSLASGARSHEQFF
j_call: TRBJ2-5; d_call: .; v_call: TRBV19; clone_size: .; cdr3_nt: TGTGCCACCCAAGAGGCGGGGCTCCAAGAGACCCAGTACTTC; cdr3_aa: CATQEAGLQETQYF
j_call: TRBJ1-6; d_call: TRBD1; v_call: TRBV18; clone_size: .; cdr3_nt: TGTGCCAGCTCACTGGACAGGGAAGGCGACTCACCCCTCCACTTT; cdr3_aa: CASSLDREGDSPLHF
j_call: TRBJ2-7; d_call: TRBD2; v_call: TRBV6-1; clone_size: .; cdr3_nt: TGTGCCAGCAGTGCAGGGACTAGCGGGAGCGGGAACGAGCAGTACTTC; cdr3_aa: CASSAGTSGSGNEQYF
j_call: TRBJ2-3; d_call: .; v_call: TRBV7-8; clone_size: .; cdr3_nt: TGTGCCAGCAGCTTACAAGGCGGGCCAGGCTTCACAGATACGCAGTATTTT; cdr3_aa: CASSLQGGPGFTDTQYF
j_call: TRBJ1-5; d_call: .; v_call: TRBV10-3; clone_size: few; cdr3_nt: TGTGCCATCAGCCAGGGCGGTCAGCCCCAGCATTTT; cdr3_aa: CAISQGGQPQHF
j_call: TRBJ2-7; d_call: .; v_call: TRBV5-1; clone_size: .; cdr3_nt: TGCGCCAGCAGCTTTGAGGGTGGAATCTCCTACGAGCAGTACTTC; cdr3_aa: CASSFEGGISYEQYF
j_call: TRBJ1-5; d_call: .; v_call: TRBV28; clone_size: .; cdr3_nt: TGTGCCAGCAGTTTTTGGGATTTTAGCAATCAGCCCCAGCATTTT; cdr3_aa: CASSFWDFSNQPQHF
j_call: TRBJ2-7; d_call: .; v_call: TRBV30; clone_size: .; cdr3_nt: TGTGCCTGGGGACTTGGGGTCGAGCAGTACTTC; cdr3_aa: CAWGLGVEQYF
j_call: TRBJ1-5; d_call: .; v_call: TRBV30; clone_size: .; cdr3_nt: TGTGCCTGGAGTGTGGACCCTAGAAGAGCCCAGCATTTT; cdr3_aa: CAWSVDPRRAQHF